The 4 T cell receptor beta chains presented below share a single source sample, sequenced in a study of blood T cells in healthy people across ages. Next came a second PCR, run for about 7 to 12 cycles, which used a sample-barcoded 5' primer along with a J-beta primer mix. TCRdb re-analysed the 5' RACE reads in MiXCR, keeping a single row per CDR3 protein. The sample yields almost 550,000 distinct CDR3 sequences, approximately 25% seen once. The same sample was also studied in work on T cells of mothers and their children.

Sequenced: blood. The receptors were sampled from a boy aged 5-17 years in good health.

This clonotype was counted many times. The J gene is TRBJ2-5, the V gene TRBV5-1, with D possibly TRBD2 on 6 matching bases. V was cut by 1 base and J by 4 bases, with 17 bases left in between. The CDR3 sequence is 16 residues long. Looked up from germline, CDR1 is SGHRS and CDR2 is YFSETQ. The CDR3 is CASSLSGGSMRETQYF. The CDR3 DNA reads TGCGCCAGCAGCTTGAGCGGAGGGTCCATGCGAGAGACCCAGTACTTC.

As DNA, the CDR3 is TGTGCCAGCAGTTTAGATCGTACTTTGGGTTCGGATACGCAGTATTTT. It is translated as CASSLDRTLGSDTQYF. The V gene is TRBV28, the J gene TRBJ2-3, with D unclear. CDR3 length: 16 residues. V was shortened by 2 bases and J by 6 bases, with 18 bases between the two germline ends. Germline CDR1 and CDR2: MDHEN and SYDVKM.

The chain is built from TRBV7-9 and TRBJ1-3, with 9 positions matching TRBD1. The CDR3 totals 17 residues. CDR1 and CDR2 from the germline V gene are SEHNR and FQNEAQ (reference sequence). J was trimmed by 2 bases and V by 5 bases; bases with no gene match: 10. Written as DNA, the CDR3 is TGTGCCAGCAGCCTATACAGGGGGCAGATTCCTGGAAACACCATATATTTT. It specifies CASSLYRGQIPGNTIYF.

The chain employs TRBV18 and TRBJ2-5; 7 bases match TRBD1. The CDR3 consists of 16 residues. CDR1 is KGHSH and CDR2 is LQKENI in the germline V gene. V gave up 2 bases and J gave up 1 base; unmatched junction bases: 7. CDR3 in amino acids: CASSPLGQILQETQYF. The CDR3 DNA reads TGTGCCAGCTCACCATTGGGACAGATCCTCCAAGAGACCCAGTACTTC.